The clone carrying this T cell receptor (beta chain) came up many times. Its antigen is currently unknown. Germline V gives CDR1 MNHNY, CDR2 SVGAGI (reference sequence). The length of the CDR3 is 14 residues. The V and J ends lost 6 bases and 6 bases, in that order; junction bases with no gene match: 7. These data are taken from a study of T cells in Graves' hyperthyroidism and ophthalmopathy. The study's findings and limits: Stable hyperthyroidism and ophthalmopathy were separated using 13 V-J signatures.

Amplified regions were TCR beta CDR3 sequences from RNA transcripts. With the HTBI primer set, the TCR CDR3 went through a first round of RT-PCR. Using its own MiXCR run on the multiplex PCR reads, TCRdb lists one record per CDR3 protein. The sample lists about 37,000 distinct CDR3 sequences, around 53% occurring once. Sequences were obtained from blood. The TCR was taken from a man aged 35-49 years with Graves' ophthalmopathy. J is TRBJ1-5 and V is TRBV6-6, with 8 nucleotides matching TRBD1. The CDR3 nucleotides read TGTGCCAGCAGCAGACAGGGGATGGGTCAGCCCCAGCATTTT. Translation: CASSRQGMGQPQHF.